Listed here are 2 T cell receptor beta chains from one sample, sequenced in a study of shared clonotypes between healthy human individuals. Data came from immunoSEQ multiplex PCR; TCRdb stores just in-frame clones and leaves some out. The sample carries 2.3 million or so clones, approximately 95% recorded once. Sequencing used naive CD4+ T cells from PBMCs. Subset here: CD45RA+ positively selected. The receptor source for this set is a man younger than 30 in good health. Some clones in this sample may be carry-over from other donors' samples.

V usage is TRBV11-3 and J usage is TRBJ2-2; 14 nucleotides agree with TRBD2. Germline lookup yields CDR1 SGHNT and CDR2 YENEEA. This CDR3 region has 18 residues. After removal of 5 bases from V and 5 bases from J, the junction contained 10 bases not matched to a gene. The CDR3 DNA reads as TGTGCCAGCAGCCGGTCCGGACTAGCGGGAGGACGGACCGGGGAGCTGTTTTTT. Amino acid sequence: CASSRSGLAGGRTGELFF.

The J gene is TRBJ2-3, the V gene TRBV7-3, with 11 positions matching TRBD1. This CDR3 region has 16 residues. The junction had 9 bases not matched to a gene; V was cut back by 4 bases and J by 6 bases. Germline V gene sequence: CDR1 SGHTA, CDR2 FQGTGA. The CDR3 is CASSSTGTGGMDTQYF. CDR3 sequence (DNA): TGTGCCAGCAGCTCAACCGGGACAGGGGGAATGGATACGCAGTATTTT.